Here is one T cell receptor (beta chain) with its context. The antigen it binds to is not known. Taken from cysteine to phenylalanine, the CDR3 has 14 residues. No DNA appears here. CDR1 MNHEY and CDR2 SMNVEV were looked up in the germline V gene (reference sequence). From each donor, a roughly 2.7 ml peripheral blood sample was collected into PAXgene tubes and kept at -80 degrees C. Without T cell sorting, total RNA was isolated from whole blood using the PAXgene blood miRNA kit on an automated QIAcube. Peripheral blood from monozygotic twin pairs concordant or discordant for inflammatory bowel disease was subjected to deep TCRalpha and TCRbeta repertoire profiling with unique molecular barcoding. For every twin pair, smoking habits were documented, and each individual was categorised as a current, former or never smoker. The library was prepared using 5' RACE. The input for every TCR library was roughly 3,300 ng of total RNA. For each sample, cDNA synthesis with SMARTScribe reverse transcriptase was split into eight separate reactions. During cDNA synthesis, unique molecular identifiers containing a 6-nucleotide sample barcode were introduced by template switching. Two nested PCRs of roughly 16 and 10 cycles amplified the TCRalpha and TCRbeta cDNA, and bead purification followed each PCR. Before amplification, the cDNA was both treated with uracil DNA-glycosylase and purified with the QIAquick PCR purification kit. In the second PCR, Illumina TruSeq-compatible adapters and sample-specific barcodes were added. TapeStation and Qubit were used to check library quality and concentration, and 5 to 6 ng of each library went into the pool. Sequencing of pooled libraries was carried out on an Illumina HiSeq2500 single-index Rapid Run using 2 x 100 bp reads and custom sequencing primers. Turning to the authors' computational methods: PCR and sequencing errors were corrected by UMI-based consensus assembly using MiGEC version 1.2.6. MiXCR version 2.1.1 handled V(D)J alignment, clonotype assembly and CDR3 extraction. To normalise gene usage, clonotype sharing and MAIT/NKT TCR abundance, the analysis used the top 1000, 10 000 and 20 000 clonotypes per sample. After downsampling to 27 000 UMIs, diversity was calculated as the inverse Simpson index using the vegan R package. Statistical testing used paired Mann-Whitney U tests on the discordant twin pairs and applied Benjamini-Hochberg correction for multiple testing. TCRdb reprocessed the reads, so every CDR3 protein sequence counts as one entry and DNA is not shown. The V and J calls were determined by TCRdb, not by the authors. The sample's clone listing holds around 370,000 distinct CDR3 sequences. The ten biggest clones cover approximately 2.8% of the sample.

This entry comes from a study of monozygotic twins with inflammatory bowel disease (dated 2019 in TCRdb). About the full investigation: The complete study included 28 monozygotic twin pairs: 19 IBD-discordant Danish pairs and nine German pairs, of which four were IBD-concordant and five were IBD-discordant. Within discordant pairs, disease-associated traits were sought mainly by comparing IBD patients with their genetically identical healthy co-twins. Each individual had, on average, about 151 000 unique TCRalpha sequences and 181 000 unique TCRbeta sequences available for analysis.

Summary of the overall study and its limitations: Background noise and inter-individual variability may have been introduced into the repertoires by the differing immunosuppressive treatments among patients. No difference in repertoire similarity was observed between concordant and discordant twins, possibly owing to limited statistical power. A decrease in TCRbeta repertoire diversity, as measured by inverse Simpson index, was observed in IBD patients compared with their healthy co-twins. The results gave no support for a single strong signal or clonotype linked to IBD. Distinction between different T cell subtypes could not be achieved in the analysis. IBD patients shared fewer clonotypes with other individuals than healthy twins did, most markedly in patients showing signs of disease activity.

Sequenced material: blood. The chain is made from TRBV27 and TRBJ1-1; TCRdb gives TRBD1 as the D gene, but with no DNA this cannot be confirmed. The sequence was collected from a human donor with ulcerative colitis or Crohn's disease, or a healthy co-twin of an affected twin (not recorded which). CDR3 region: CASSYRGAVTEAFF.